This is a list of T cell receptor beta chains from one sample in a study of response to subunit inactivated influenza vaccine. TCRdb itself ran the RT-PCR reads through MiXCR, one entry per CDR3 protein. The sample has about 170,000 distinct CDR3 sequences, about an eighth seen once. Separately, the same data were catalogued under a study of T cells expressing NK-cell markers.

The material was CD8+ T cells sorted from PBMCs, obtained 11 to 12 days after vaccination. The origin of the receptors is a man aged 50 or older who received an inactivated influenza vaccine. The CDR3 runs from the conserved cysteine through the conserved F or W. D genes are given only for firm matches. Clone size is stated in some rows and not others, as once, few, many or a class when expanded.

j_call: TRBJ2-4; d_call: NA; v_call: TRBV3-1; clone_size: few; cdr3_nt: TGTGCCAGCAGCCAGGGACCCAAAATCGGGGCCAAAAACATTCAGTACTTC; cdr3_aa: CASSQGPKIGAKNIQYF
j_call: TRBJ2-1; d_call: NA; v_call: TRBV12-3/TRBV12-4; clone_size: many; cdr3_nt: TGTGCCAGCAGTTTCAGCGGCAATGAGCAGTTCTTC; cdr3_aa: CASSFSGNEQFF
j_call: TRBJ2-7; d_call: NA; v_call: TRBV5-1; clone_size: few; cdr3_nt: TGCGCCAGCAGCTTGAGGCAGGGGTATTACGAGCAGTACTTC; cdr3_aa: CASSLRQGYYEQYF
j_call: TRBJ2-7; d_call: NA; v_call: TRBV4-3; clone_size: few; cdr3_nt: TGCGCCAGCAGCCAAGACTTAATCTGGGCAGGGTCTCGCTCCTACGAGCAGTACTTC; cdr3_aa: CASSQDLIWAGSRSYEQYF
j_call: TRBJ1-2; d_call: NA; v_call: TRBV6-4; clone_size: NA; cdr3_nt: TGTGCCAGCAGTGACTCAAAAGTCGGTGGCTACACCTTC; cdr3_aa: CASSDSKVGGYTF
j_call: TRBJ2-5; d_call: NA; v_call: TRBV12-3/TRBV12-4; clone_size: many; cdr3_nt: TGTGCCAGCAGCGGAGAAGAGACCCAGTACTTC; cdr3_aa: CASSGEETQYF
j_call: TRBJ2-1; d_call: NA; v_call: TRBV4-2; clone_size: NA; cdr3_nt: TGTGCCAGTGAGGGCCACAATGAGCAGTTCTTC; cdr3_aa: CASEGHNEQFF
j_call: TRBJ1-1; d_call: NA; v_call: TRBV20-1; clone_size: many; cdr3_nt: TGCAGTGCTAGACCCCGAGGTGGGGCTGAAGCTTTCTTT; cdr3_aa: CSARPRGGAEAFF
j_call: TRBJ2-1; d_call: NA; v_call: TRBV12-3/TRBV12-4; clone_size: few; cdr3_nt: TGTGCCAGCAGTTCAGACAGCGTTTCGAATGAGCAGTTCTTC; cdr3_aa: CASSSDSVSNEQFF
j_call: TRBJ1-1; d_call: NA; v_call: TRBV7-9; clone_size: NA; cdr3_nt: TGTGCCAGCAGCTTCCGACCCACTGAAGCTTTCTTT; cdr3_aa: CASSFRPTEAFF